This is a list of T cell receptor beta chains from one sample in a study of response to subunit inactivated influenza vaccine. TCRdb reprocessed the RT-PCR reads with MiXCR, giving one entry per CDR3 protein. The sample holds more than 700,000 distinct CDR3 sequences, 21% seen once. The specimen was PBMCs from blood, collected about 5 days after vaccination. These TCRs come from a man in his forties or fifties who received an inactivated influenza vaccine. Both conserved end residues are part of each CDR3. The order of the fields is D gene, V gene, clone size, J gene, CDR3 DNA, CDR3 protein. The D gene is left open where the match is weak. The listing skips clone size in some rows; elsewhere it reads once, few, many or a size class.

d_gene: .; v_gene: TRBV6-4; abundance: .; j_gene: TRBJ1-1; CDR3nt: TGTGCCAGCAGTGACCCACGACTGGGAACGACTGAAGCTTTCTTT; CDR3aa: CASSDPRLGTTEAFF
d_gene: .; v_gene: TRBV11-1; abundance: few; j_gene: TRBJ2-1; CDR3nt: TGTGCCAGCAGCTTAGCCCCATTCCAACAGGGCCGCCCCTCTAGCTCCTACAATGAGCAGTTCTTC; CDR3aa: CASSLAPFQQGRPSSSYNEQFF
d_gene: TRBD2; v_gene: TRBV4-3; abundance: .; j_gene: TRBJ2-1; CDR3nt: TGCGCCAGCAGCCAAGGTCGAGGCGGGAGGCTCCGTCCTGAGCAGTTCTTC; CDR3aa: CASSQGRGGRLRPEQFF
d_gene: .; v_gene: TRBV4-2; abundance: few; j_gene: TRBJ1-1; CDR3nt: TGTGCCAGCAGCCAAGGTTCTCAGTCGAACACTGAAGCTTTCTTT; CDR3aa: CASSQGSQSNTEAFF
d_gene: .; v_gene: TRBV7-2; abundance: few; j_gene: TRBJ1-2; CDR3nt: TGTGCCAGCAGCTTAGCTACCGGACCTTCAAACTATGGCTACACCTTC; CDR3aa: CASSLATGPSNYGYTF
d_gene: TRBD1; v_gene: TRBV4-1; abundance: many; j_gene: TRBJ2-7; CDR3nt: TGCGCCAGCAGCCAACCCGACAGGGGTGGATTTCGCGAGCAGTACTTC; CDR3aa: CASSQPDRGGFREQYF
d_gene: TRBD1; v_gene: TRBV28; abundance: few; j_gene: TRBJ2-7; CDR3nt: TGTGCCAGCAGTCCTCCGGGACAGTTGTCCTACGAGCAGTACTTC; CDR3aa: CASSPPGQLSYEQYF
d_gene: .; v_gene: TRBV28; abundance: .; j_gene: TRBJ2-3; CDR3nt: TGTGCCAGCAGTGACGCAGGGGAAGATACGCAGTATTTT; CDR3aa: CASSDAGEDTQYF
d_gene: TRBD2; v_gene: TRBV29-1; abundance: few; j_gene: TRBJ2-1; CDR3nt: TGCAGCGTTGAAAGTGTTTTGCGGGAGAGGTCCTACAATGAGCAGTTCTTC; CDR3aa: CSVESVLRERSYNEQFF
d_gene: TRBD1; v_gene: TRBV6-2/TRBV6-3; abundance: .; j_gene: TRBJ2-5; CDR3nt: TGTGCCAGCAGACCCGGGACAGGGAAACAAGAGACCCAGTACTTC; CDR3aa: CASRPGTGKQETQYF
d_gene: TRBD1; v_gene: TRBV28; abundance: .; j_gene: TRBJ2-1; CDR3nt: TGTGCCAGCAGTTTATGGTCGAAAACGGGACAGGGAAACAATGAGCAGTTCTTC; CDR3aa: CASSLWSKTGQGNNEQFF
d_gene: TRBD2; v_gene: TRBV9; abundance: few; j_gene: TRBJ2-5; CDR3nt: TGTGCCAGCAGCGTAGTTGGACTAGCGGGAGTTCGGGGATTGGAGACCCAGTACTTC; CDR3aa: CASSVVGLAGVRGLETQYF
d_gene: .; v_gene: TRBV28; abundance: .; j_gene: TRBJ1-4; CDR3nt: TGTGCCAGCCAGCGCAGGGGTAAAGAAAAACTGTTTTTT; CDR3aa: CASQRRGKEKLFF
d_gene: TRBD2; v_gene: TRBV20-1; abundance: many; j_gene: TRBJ2-1; CDR3nt: TGCAGTGCCGGCGGAGCGGGGGGTCCAAATGAGCAGTTCTTC; CDR3aa: CSAGGAGGPNEQFF
d_gene: .; v_gene: TRBV6-2/TRBV6-3; abundance: .; j_gene: TRBJ2-3; CDR3nt: TGTGCCAGCAGTTACGATAGGACGCCGATTGGTACGCAGTATTTT; CDR3aa: CASSYDRTPIGTQYF
d_gene: .; v_gene: TRBV3-1; abundance: .; j_gene: TRBJ2-3; CDR3nt: TGTGCCAGCAGCCGCCGCCCGGGGACAGATACGCAGTATTTT; CDR3aa: CASSRRPGTDTQYF
d_gene: .; v_gene: TRBV6-1; abundance: .; j_gene: TRBJ1-1; CDR3nt: TGTGCCAGCAGTGGGACCCGTGAAGCTTTCTTT; CDR3aa: CASSGTREAFF
d_gene: .; v_gene: TRBV7-2; abundance: many; j_gene: TRBJ1-1; CDR3nt: TGTGCCAGCAGCTTCTCACAGGGCACTGAAGCTTTCTTT; CDR3aa: CASSFSQGTEAFF
d_gene: TRBD2; v_gene: TRBV6-1; abundance: few; j_gene: TRBJ2-7; CDR3nt: TGTGCCAGCAGGCCCTCGGGACTAGCCGCGTACGAGCAGTACTTC; CDR3aa: CASRPSGLAAYEQYF
d_gene: .; v_gene: TRBV30; abundance: .; j_gene: TRBJ2-7; CDR3nt: TGTGCCGGGCAGGGTATTCGGTACGAGCAGTACTTC; CDR3aa: CAGQGIRYEQYF
d_gene: TRBD1; v_gene: TRBV5-6; abundance: .; j_gene: TRBJ2-7; CDR3nt: TGTGCCAGCAGCCGGGACAGGGTAAACTACGAGCAGTACTTC; CDR3aa: CASSRDRVNYEQYF
d_gene: TRBD1; v_gene: TRBV2; abundance: many; j_gene: TRBJ2-3; CDR3nt: TGTGCCAGCAACCGACAGGGAACAACAGATACGCAGTATTTT; CDR3aa: CASNRQGTTDTQYF
d_gene: .; v_gene: TRBV20-1; abundance: .; j_gene: TRBJ2-1; CDR3nt: TGCAGTGCGGAGCGGGCCCTTCCCTACAATGAGCAGTTCTTC; CDR3aa: CSAERALPYNEQFF
d_gene: .; v_gene: TRBV28; abundance: few; j_gene: TRBJ1-1; CDR3nt: TGTGCCAGCAGCCGCGCGTGGACGATGAACACTGAAGCTTTCTTT; CDR3aa: CASSRAWTMNTEAFF
d_gene: TRBD2; v_gene: TRBV7-2; abundance: .; j_gene: TRBJ2-1; CDR3nt: TGTGCCAGCAGCCGGCAAGTCGGGGGGGCGGCAAATGAGCAGTTCTTC; CDR3aa: CASSRQVGGAANEQFF
d_gene: .; v_gene: TRBV18; abundance: once; j_gene: TRBJ1-4; CDR3nt: TGTGCCAGCTCACCACCGGGGGCGGCTGAAAAACTGTTTTTT; CDR3aa: CASSPPGAAEKLFF
d_gene: .; v_gene: TRBV20-1; abundance: .; j_gene: TRBJ2-4; CDR3nt: TGCAGTGCTAGACCATCATCGGGTAGGGACATTCAGTACTTC; CDR3aa: CSARPSSGRDIQYF
d_gene: TRBD1; v_gene: TRBV12-3/TRBV12-4; abundance: .; j_gene: TRBJ1-1; CDR3nt: TGTGTCAGCAGGCCGGGACAGGGGGCGAGCACTGAAGCTTTCTTT; CDR3aa: CVSRPGQGASTEAFF
d_gene: .; v_gene: TRBV7-8; abundance: .; j_gene: TRBJ2-1; CDR3nt: TGTGCCAGCAGCCCCACTCGGGGGTCGGCCTACAATGAGCAGTTCTTC; CDR3aa: CASSPTRGSAYNEQFF
d_gene: TRBD1; v_gene: TRBV28; abundance: few; j_gene: TRBJ2-7; CDR3nt: TGTGCCAGCAGTCTTTCTCGGACAGGGGTCTACGAGCAGTACTTC; CDR3aa: CASSLSRTGVYEQYF
d_gene: TRBD1; v_gene: TRBV18; abundance: many; j_gene: TRBJ1-1; CDR3nt: TGTGCCAGCTCACTGGGACAGATTGAAGCTTTCTTT; CDR3aa: CASSLGQIEAFF
d_gene: TRBD2; v_gene: TRBV20-1; abundance: few; j_gene: TRBJ2-3; CDR3nt: TGCAGTGCTAGGGCTCTAGCGGCAGATACGCAGTATTTT; CDR3aa: CSARALAADTQYF
d_gene: .; v_gene: TRBV6-5; abundance: many; j_gene: TRBJ1-6; CDR3nt: TGTGCCAGCAGTTCGGGGACATATAATTCACCCCTCCACTTT; CDR3aa: CASSSGTYNSPLHF
d_gene: .; v_gene: TRBV10-3; abundance: .; j_gene: TRBJ2-5; CDR3nt: TGTGCCATCAGAATCTCAGCAGGGCGGGAGACCCAGTACTTC; CDR3aa: CAIRISAGRETQYF
d_gene: .; v_gene: TRBV5-1; abundance: few; j_gene: TRBJ1-2; CDR3nt: TGCGCCAGCAGCTTGCCTTCAGTCGGCAGAGCGAACTATGGCTACACCTTC; CDR3aa: CASSLPSVGRANYGYTF
d_gene: TRBD1; v_gene: TRBV6-2/TRBV6-3; abundance: .; j_gene: TRBJ1-5; CDR3nt: TGTGCCAGCACAGGCTCTTGGCAGGGGGGTATCCAGCCCCAGCATTTT; CDR3aa: CASTGSWQGGIQPQHF
d_gene: .; v_gene: TRBV6-9; abundance: few; j_gene: TRBJ2-7; CDR3nt: TGTGCCAGCAAAACATTCTACGAGCAGTACTTC; CDR3aa: CASKTFYEQYF
d_gene: TRBD1; v_gene: TRBV20-1; abundance: many; j_gene: TRBJ2-5; CDR3nt: TGCAGTGCTAGAGCCATGGGGACAGGACAAGAAGAGACCCAGTACTTC; CDR3aa: CSARAMGTGQEETQYF
d_gene: .; v_gene: TRBV12-3/TRBV12-4; abundance: .; j_gene: TRBJ2-1; CDR3nt: TGTGCCAGCAGTGTTGCAGGGGATGAGCAGTTCTTC; CDR3aa: CASSVAGDEQFF
d_gene: .; v_gene: TRBV7-2; abundance: .; j_gene: TRBJ2-7; CDR3nt: TGTGCCAGCAGCTTAGGTGGTTCCGGCGGCGCCTACGAGCAGTACTTC; CDR3aa: CASSLGGSGGAYEQYF
d_gene: TRBD2; v_gene: TRBV20-1; abundance: few; j_gene: TRBJ2-3; CDR3nt: TGCACCGGGGAAGCGGGACGAGATACGCAGTATTTT; CDR3aa: CTGEAGRDTQYF
d_gene: TRBD1; v_gene: TRBV12-3/TRBV12-4; abundance: .; j_gene: TRBJ1-1; CDR3nt: TGTGCCAGCAACCCGGGACAGGCGGAGACTGAAGCTTTCTTT; CDR3aa: CASNPGQAETEAFF
d_gene: .; v_gene: TRBV6-5; abundance: .; j_gene: TRBJ2-5; CDR3nt: TGTGCCAGCAGTTACACGCGGAACCAAGAGACCCAGTACTTC; CDR3aa: CASSYTRNQETQYF
d_gene: .; v_gene: TRBV20-1; abundance: many; j_gene: TRBJ1-1; CDR3nt: TGCAGTGCTAGAGATGGATCCATGAACACTGAAGCTTTCTTT; CDR3aa: CSARDGSMNTEAFF
d_gene: .; v_gene: TRBV12-3/TRBV12-4; abundance: .; j_gene: TRBJ2-1; CDR3nt: TGTGCCAGCAGTTTTTTCCTTGAGGTGAGCTCCTACAATGAGCAGTTCTTC; CDR3aa: CASSFFLEVSSYNEQFF
d_gene: TRBD1; v_gene: TRBV5-1; abundance: .; j_gene: TRBJ2-7; CDR3nt: TGCGCCAGCAGCTATGGACAGGGGGCGGCGTACGAGCAGTACTTC; CDR3aa: CASSYGQGAAYEQYF